These 28 T cell receptor beta chains share one sample of origin, sequenced in a study of blood T cell repertoires in COVID-19. Sequencing used immunoSEQ multiplex PCR; TCRdb keeps in-frame clones, though not all of them. Among roughly 160,000 clones listed, more than 65% were seen once. Sequenced sample: PBMCs or T cells enriched from blood (not recorded which). The receptors come from a man aged 55 to 70 who had recovered from COVID-19.

The V call is TRBV5-8, the J call TRBJ1-2, with 7 positions matching TRBD1. This CDR3 region has 13 residues. Germline-derived CDR1 and CDR2 are SGHTS and YDEGEE. V lost 5 bases and J lost 6; bases outside the gene matches: 7. The CDR3 DNA is TGTGCCAGCAGAACAGGGGAGTCCGATGGCTACACCTTC. Translated, it gives CASRTGESDGYTF.

The V gene is TRBV28, the J gene TRBJ1-1, with TRBD1 as a possible D gene (6 bases). CDR3 length equals 14 residues. The germline V and J ends were trimmed by 6 bases and 8 bases, with 19 bases remaining between them. CDR1 is MDHEN, CDR2 SYDVKM, per germline. CDR3 sequence reads: CASRTYRDTGEAFF. DNA for the CDR3: TGTGCCAGCAGAACCTACCGGGACACGGGAGAAGCTTTCTTT.

This clone has just a few counts. The genes are TRBV14 and TRBJ2-7; D not resolved. Trimming removed 0 bases from V and 2 bases from J, with 11 bases in between. Germline-derived CDR1 and CDR2 are SGHDN and FVKESK. The CDR3 consists of 15 residues. The CDR3 bases are TGTGCCAGCAGCCAAGATGAGGCGTTACCCTACGAGCAGTACTTC. It translates to CASSQDEALPYEQYF.

V and J are TRBV4-2 and TRBJ1-2; D call uncertain. There are 16 residues in the CDR3. The germline CDR1 and CDR2 sequences are LGHNA and YNFKEQ. Between the trimmed V and J ends, which lost 0 bases and 4 bases, there was a span of 15 bases. CDR3 DNA: TGTGCCAGCAGCCAAGATCGGGCGGGGAAGAGCTATGGCTACACCTTC. Translation: CASSQDRAGKSYGYTF.

The chain recombines TRBV2 with TRBJ1-1, with a possible D match to TRBD1 (6 bases). This CDR3 comprises 14 residues. V was pared by 6 bases and J by 4 bases, with 15 bases between. Germline V gene lookup returns CDR1 SNHLY and CDR2 FYNNEI. The CDR3 reads CASREQGGSTEAFF. The CDR3 DNA reads as TGTGCCAGCAGGGAACAGGGCGGCAGCACTGAAGCTTTCTTT.

The chain uses TRBV7-2 and TRBJ2-3; D might be TRBD2 (5 bases). CDR1 and CDR2 (germline): SGHTA, FQGNSA. V was trimmed by 4 bases and J by 1 base, leaving 15 bases between them. The CDR3 contains 16 residues. This CDR3 reads CASSSDWTAGTDTQYF. CDR3 DNA sequence: TGTGCCAGCAGCTCGGACTGGACGGCTGGCACAGATACGCAGTATTTT.

The rearrangement joins TRBV28 to TRBJ2-7; D is ambiguous. Trimming stripped 3 bases from V and 4 bases from J, with 4 bases between. CDR1 MDHEN and CDR2 SYDVKM come from the germline V gene. This CDR3 contains 11 residues. CDR3 coding DNA: TGTGCCAGCAGTTTCAAATACGAGCAGTACTTC. It encodes CASSFKYEQYF.

This chain connects TRBV9 to TRBJ1-3; weak D call: TRBD1 (6 bases). V lost 4 bases and J 4 bases, leaving 18 bases between the germline ends. This CDR3 has 16 residues. The V gene's germline CDR1 is SGDLS and CDR2 YYNGEE. The CDR3 bases are TGTGCCAGCAGCACTCAGGGGCAATTCTCCGGAAACACCATATATTTT. It encodes CASSTQGQFSGNTIYF.

This chain uses TRBV5-4 with TRBJ1-1; tentative D call: TRBD1 (5 bases). The germline CDR1 and CDR2 sequences are SGHNT and YYREEE (reference sequence). CDR3 length: 14 residues. V lost 5 bases, J lost 3 bases, and 14 bases lay in between. This CDR3 reads CASSLTGDDTEAFF. The CDR3 region has the DNA TGTGCCAGCAGTTTAACAGGTGACGACACTGAAGCTTTCTTT.

This chain links TRBV11-3 with TRBJ2-3, with 7 bases identical to TRBD1. This CDR3 is built from 13 residues. With 3 bases clipped from V and 6 bases from J, the junction kept 3 bases outside the gene matches. Germline CDR1 reads SGHNT; CDR2 reads YENEEA. CDR3 sequence reads: CASSLTGFDTQYF. The CDR3 coding sequence is TGTGCCAGCAGCTTGACAGGGTTTGATACGCAGTATTTT.

In this sample, this clone turned up a few times. The genes are TRBV7-9 and TRBJ1-6; the D gene is possibly TRBD1 (6 bases). The V gene's germline CDR1 is SEHNR and CDR2 FQNEAQ (reference sequence). This CDR3 spans 13 amino acids. The ends were cut back, 3 bases at V and 10 bases at J, with 10 bases in the middle. The CDR3 nucleotides are TGTGCCAGCAGCTTGGGGGGGCCCTCACCCCTCCACTTT. Its protein is CASSLGGPSPLHF.

The sample holds one count of this clone. This rearrangement joins TRBV6-5 to TRBJ2-7; 10 nucleotides align to TRBD2. Germline CDR1 MNHEY, CDR2 SVGAGI. The CDR3 is 15 amino acids. V lost 5 bases, J lost 4 bases, and 8 bases stayed unmatched. In nucleotides, the CDR3 is TGTGCCAGCAGTACCCTAGCGGGAGTTCCATACGAGCAGTACTTC. It is translated as CASSTLAGVPYEQYF.

The chain employs TRBV5-4 and TRBJ2-5; TRBD2 aligns across 7 bases. The CDR3 totals 14 residues. Germline CDR1 reads SGHNT; CDR2 reads YYREEE (reference sequence). With 4 bases clipped from V and 2 bases from J, the junction kept 5 bases outside the gene matches. CDR3 in amino acids: CASSDGGGQETQYF. In nucleotides, the CDR3 is TGTGCCAGCAGCGATGGGGGGGGGCAAGAGACCCAGTACTTC.

This sequence joins TRBV7-9 and TRBJ2-3; TRBD2 matches at 12 bases. CDR3 length: 15 residues. The V segment lost 5 bases and the J segment 5 bases; nucleotides outside the gene matches: 5. In germline, CDR1 is SEHNR, CDR2 FQNEAQ (reference sequence). The CDR3 region is CASSPGLAGLDTQYF. In nucleotides, the CDR3 is TGTGCCAGCAGCCCTGGACTAGCGGGATTAGATACGCAGTATTTT.

This chain links TRBV7-3 with TRBJ2-7, with 7 bases fitting TRBD2. The germline CDR1 and CDR2 sequences are SGHTA and FQGTGA. This CDR3 is built from 14 residues. V dropped 4 bases and J dropped 2; count of bases not matched to a gene: 5. CDR3 coding DNA: TGTGCCAGCAGCTCCATGGCGGGAGCCTACGAGCAGTACTTC. Protein product: CASSSMAGAYEQYF.

In its sample, this clone was seen once. The gene calls are TRBV24-1 and TRBJ2-3; D perhaps matches TRBD2 (5 bases). CDR1 KGHDR and CDR2 SFDVKD come from the germline V gene. V lost 4 bases, J lost 2 bases, and 15 bases lay in between. This CDR3 is 16 amino acids long. This CDR3 is CATSDRRASITDTQYF. The CDR3 bases are TGTGCCACCAGTGACCGACGGGCTAGCATCACAGATACGCAGTATTTT.

This chain uses TRBV5-1 with TRBJ1-2, with 8 bases aligning to TRBD1. The length of the CDR3 is 14 residues. V dropped 3 bases and J dropped 3; count of bases not matched to a gene: 4. The germline V gene encodes CDR1 SGHRS and CDR2 YFSETQ. CDR3 DNA: TGCGCCAGCAGCTCGACAGGGGCTGACTATGGCTACACCTTC. It specifies CASSSTGADYGYTF.

In its sample, this clone was seen once. CDR3 protein: CAGQAGHTGELFF. Written as DNA, the CDR3 is TGTGCCGGGCAAGCGGGGCACACCGGGGAGCTGTTTTTT. The chain has TRBV28 and TRBJ2-2; 7 bases are a match to TRBD2. The V and J ends lost 11 bases and 3 bases, in that order; junction bases with no gene match: 6. The CDR3 runs to 13 residues. Germline V CDR1 and CDR2: MDHEN, SYDVKM. The full variable domain, its missing parts supplied by reference TRBV28 and TRBJ2-2, is DVKVTQSSRYLVKRTGEKVFLECVQDMDHENMFWYRQDPGLGLRLIYFSYDVKMKEKGDIPEGYSVSREKKERFSLILESASTNQTSMYLCAGQAGHTGELFFGEGSRLTVL.

In this sample, this clone turned up a few times. The CDR3 sequence is CASSQDEGDGLHF. In DNA, the CDR3 is TGTGCCAGCAGCCAAGATGAGGGGGATGGGCTCCACTTT. The rearrangement joins TRBV3-1 (or the pseudogene TRBV3-2) to TRBJ1-6; tentatively, D is TRBD1 (6 bases). The V end lost 0 bases, the J end lost 16 bases, and 13 bases lay between the germline ends. Germline CDR1 reads LGHDT; CDR2 reads YNNKEL (reference sequence). The CDR3 is 13 amino acids.

CDR3 DNA sequence: TGTGCCATCACCAGCGGGGGGGGGTCAGATACGCAGTATTTT. Amino acids: CAITSGGGSDTQYF. The chain joins TRBV10-3 to TRBJ2-3; 10 bases align to TRBD2. The CDR3 spans 14 residues. The V gene end was trimmed by 7 bases and the J gene end by 4 bases; junction bases not matched to a gene: 5. The germline gives CDR1 ENHRY, CDR2 SYGVKD.

This clone was detected only a few times. This chain joins TRBV7-9 and TRBJ2-2; D may be TRBD2 (5 bases). Per germline, CDR1 SEHNR and CDR2 FQNEAQ (reference sequence). The CDR3 length is 16 residues. The V end was cut by 6 bases, the J end by 1 base, with 15 bases between. The CDR3 DNA reads TGTGCCAGCAGTTCCGGCTCGGGGAGGAACACCGGGGAGCTGTTTTTT. Its translation is CASSSGSGRNTGELFF.

This chain connects TRBV5-4 to TRBJ1-2; 9 nucleotides match TRBD1. V lost 4 bases to trimming and J lost 10 bases; unmatched junction nucleotides: 14. The CDR3 sequence is 15 residues long. Germline V gene data show CDR1 as SGHNT and CDR2 as YYREEE (reference sequence). In DNA form, the CDR3 reads TGTGCCAGCAGCCAGTGGGACAGGGATCTTGGTGACTACACCTTC. It encodes CASSQWDRDLGDYTF.

This chain links TRBV27 with TRBJ1-2, with 7 bases identical to TRBD1. This CDR3 has 16 amino acids. J lost 3 bases, V lost 3 bases, and 10 bases had no gene match. Germline-derived CDR1 and CDR2 are MNHEY and SMNVEV (reference sequence). The CDR3 DNA sequence: TGTGCCAGCAGTTTGCTAGAACAGGGGACCCACTATGGCTACACCTTC. This codes for CASSLLEQGTHYGYTF.

This clone was counted between two and nine times. The chain combines TRBV5-1 with TRBJ2-3, with D perhaps TRBD1 (6 bases). Per the germline V gene, CDR1 is SGHRS and CDR2 is YFSETQ. The CDR3 is 15 amino acids. The V and J ends lost 1 base and 6 bases respectively, with 15 bases between them. The CDR3 here is CASSLTGHQMDTQYF. CDR3 coding DNA: TGCGCCAGCAGCTTGACAGGGCATCAAATGGATACGCAGTATTTT.

The chain combines TRBV10-3 with TRBJ1-1; D is perhaps TRBD1 (5 bases). Looked up from germline, CDR1 is ENHRY and CDR2 is SYGVKD. This CDR3 is built from 14 residues. The V end lost 5 bases, the J end lost 0 bases, and 10 bases lay between the germline ends. The CDR3 coding sequence is TGTGCCATCAGTAGACAAGGGGTGAACACTGAAGCTTTCTTT. Residues: CAISRQGVNTEAFF.

This rearrangement joins TRBV5-6 to TRBJ1-6; no clear D. The ends were cut back, 1 base at V and 5 bases at J, with 13 bases in the middle. Germline V lookup: CDR1 SGHDT, CDR2 YYEEEE. The CDR3 is 16 residues long. The chain's CDR3 is CASSLLGVADNSPLHF. DNA of the CDR3: TGTGCCAGCAGCTTGCTGGGCGTCGCAGATAATTCACCCCTCCACTTT.

The CDR3 DNA reads TGTGCCACCGACTCTTTAGCGGCCGTTTACAATGAGCAGTTCTTC. Amino acids: CATDSLAAVYNEQFF. The genes are TRBV28 and TRBJ2-1; a weak D match, TRBD2 (6 bases). Trimming took 10 bases from V and 4 from J, leaving 20 bases between them. The CDR3 sequence is 15 residues long. Germline V CDR1 and CDR2: MDHEN, SYDVKM.

Here the CDR3 DNA reads TGTGCCAGCTCACCACTTTCGGGAGGGGGCACAGATACGCAGTATTTT. Translated: CASSPLSGGGTDTQYF. This chain links TRBV18 with TRBJ2-3; 8 positions match TRBD2. In germline, CDR1 is KGHSH, CDR2 LQKENI. The trim removed 1 base at V and 1 base at J, leaving 4 bases unmatched. The CDR3 sequence is 16 residues long.